The subject of this entry is one T cell receptor (beta chain). No antigen is known for it. This PCR relied on a set of 60 Vbeta primers and 13 Jbeta primers. This table comes from immunoSEQ multiplex PCR, and its TCRdb copy is limited to in-frame clones, with some not included. The table lists fewer than 150,000 clones, with under 3.5% in the top ten. The sample is drawn from a study of cytomegalovirus exposure and HLA in healthy donors. Germline V gene data show CDR1 as SEHNR and CDR2 as FQNEAQ (reference sequence). This CDR3 contains 16 residues. V shed 4 bases, J shed 0 bases, and the junction held 4 bases outside the gene matches. Study-wide results and caveats: V- and J-gene trimming of TCR beta was linked (in a later analysis) to a missense DCLRE1C variant. Clonal expansion was found to be greater in HLA-associated TCR beta chains than in equally common others in a later analysis. In a later analysis, parvovirus B19, influenza, CMV and Epstein-Barr virus appeared linked to several top co-occurrence clusters. Investigators reported approximately 170 TCR beta chains as tied to cytomegalovirus.

Sequencing was carried out using PBMCs. The receptor was derived from a man between 35 and 55 years old in good health and CMV-seronegative. This chain uses TRBV7-9 with TRBJ2-1; 9 nucleotides agree with TRBD2. For the CDR3, the DNA is TGTGCCAGCAGCTCTAGCGGGGAGAGCTCCTACAATGAGCAGTTCTTC. This gives the protein CASSSSGESSYNEQFF.